This TCR beta chain is drawn from a study of response to subunit inactivated influenza vaccine. TCRdb passed the RT-PCR reads through MiXCR, listing each CDR3 protein once. The sample lists about 180,000 distinct CDR3 sequences, around 9% occurring once. This clonotype has a handful of counts. The origin of this receptor is a man aged 45 to 65 who received an inactivated influenza vaccine. The input for sequencing was non-naive T cells sorted from PBMCs, taken on the day of vaccination.

CDR3 in amino acids: CASNQEAGEQFF. Here the CDR3 DNA reads TGTGCCAGTAATCAGGAGGCGGGTGAGCAGTTCTTC. V is TRBV19 and J is TRBJ2-1, with D maybe TRBD2 (5 bases). The CDR3 is made up of 12 amino acids. Trimming removed 7 bases from V and 9 bases from J, with 13 bases in between. Germline lookup yields CDR1 LNHDA and CDR2 SQIVND (reference sequence).